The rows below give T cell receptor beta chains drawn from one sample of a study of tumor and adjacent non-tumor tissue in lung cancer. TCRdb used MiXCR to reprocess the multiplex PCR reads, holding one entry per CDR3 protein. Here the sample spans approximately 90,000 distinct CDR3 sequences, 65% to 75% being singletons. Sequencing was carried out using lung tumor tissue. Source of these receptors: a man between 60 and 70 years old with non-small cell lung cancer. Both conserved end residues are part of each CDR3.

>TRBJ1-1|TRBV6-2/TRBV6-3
CVSSYLNTEAFF
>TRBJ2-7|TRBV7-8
CSSSFMGGRVNEQYF
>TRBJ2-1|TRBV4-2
CASSQDGGRYNEQIF
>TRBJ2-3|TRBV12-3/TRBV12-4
CASSLASGITDTQYF
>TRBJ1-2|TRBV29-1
CIGRTVEWGYTF
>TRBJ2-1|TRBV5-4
CASSLEQAPRNEQFF
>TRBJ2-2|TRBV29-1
CSVAIRGGGRELFF
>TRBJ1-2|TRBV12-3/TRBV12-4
CASRRTGIPSDSYGYTF
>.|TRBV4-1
CASSQAPVGSSQHQYF
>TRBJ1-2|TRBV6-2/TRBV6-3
CASSSEGRGHTF
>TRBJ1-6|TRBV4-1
CASNQGGSRSSPIHF
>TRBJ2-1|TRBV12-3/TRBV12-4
CASTPPGTKNEQFF
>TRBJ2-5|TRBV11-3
CAFSLESGTFEETQYF
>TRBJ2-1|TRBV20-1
CSVSDGGRGQFF
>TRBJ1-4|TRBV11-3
CASSRRLGGSPIF
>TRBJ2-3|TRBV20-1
CSARRRQENTDTQYF
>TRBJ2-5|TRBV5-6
CASRPGQRAETQYF
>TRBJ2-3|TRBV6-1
CASSEGTGDMQYF
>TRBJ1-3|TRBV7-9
CASSFSVSGDTIYF
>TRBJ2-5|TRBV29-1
CSNGRGYQEAQYF
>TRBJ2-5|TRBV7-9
CTSSLGGRVQEIQYF
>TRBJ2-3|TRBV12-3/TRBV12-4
CASSLATTATQYF
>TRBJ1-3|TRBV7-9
CASSHGTAGDTIYF
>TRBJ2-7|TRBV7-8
CTSSQRQGGYEQYF
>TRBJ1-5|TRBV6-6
CASSGRVNQPQHF
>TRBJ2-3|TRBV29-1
CSERTANTQYF
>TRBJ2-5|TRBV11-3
CASSLGGGKQETQYF
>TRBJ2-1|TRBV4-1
CASRQGAVYNDQFF
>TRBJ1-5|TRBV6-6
CASTVPLVYSNQPQHF
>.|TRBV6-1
CASTRVAKNIQFF
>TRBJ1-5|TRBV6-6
CASIKGTDCSNQPQHF
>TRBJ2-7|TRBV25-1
CASSEYRAGLSSYELYF
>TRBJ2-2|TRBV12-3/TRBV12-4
CASNLRGVTGELFF
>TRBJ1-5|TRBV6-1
CVSSGMGASNQPQHF
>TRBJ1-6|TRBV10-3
CAITQGKASPLHF
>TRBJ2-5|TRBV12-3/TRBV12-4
CASRWGRRETQYF
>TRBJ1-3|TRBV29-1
CSVRVGQDSVNTIYF
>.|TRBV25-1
CASGRAGTYEQFF
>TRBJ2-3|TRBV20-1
CSARELAGGRDTLYF
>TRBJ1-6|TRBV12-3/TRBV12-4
CASSLGTARSPLHF
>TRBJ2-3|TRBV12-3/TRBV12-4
CANSGPWPSIDTQYF
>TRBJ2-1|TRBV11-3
CASTRITTSTDQFF
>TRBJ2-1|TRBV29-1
CNVEARNEQFF
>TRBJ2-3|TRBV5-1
CASSLGQGRADTQYF
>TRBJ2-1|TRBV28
CASSLEGGAGLNEQFF